These 26 T cell receptor beta chains originate from one sample sequenced in a study of blood T cell repertoires in COVID-19. Clones were read by immunoSEQ multiplex PCR, and TCRdb kept only the in-frame ones, dropping some. Of 250,000 or so clones in the sample, 70% to 90% are singletons; the top ten hold roughly 6.8%. The specimen was peripheral blood. The origin of the receptors is a young woman with COVID-19, enrolled during active disease.

This chain uses TRBV27 with TRBJ2-7; D perhaps matches TRBD2 (6 bases). This CDR3 spans 13 amino acids. Trimming removed 4 bases from V and 4 bases from J, with 11 bases in between. Per germline, CDR1 MNHEY and CDR2 SMNVEV (reference sequence). For the CDR3, the DNA is TGTGCCAGCAGTTGGGGTGCGGGATACGAGCAGTACGTC. This encodes CASSWGAGYEQYV.

The rearrangement uses TRBV19 and TRBJ2-1; 12 positions match TRBD2. Germline CDR1 LNHDA, CDR2 SQIVND (reference sequence). J gave up 8 bases and V 2 bases, and 4 bases lay outside the gene matches. The CDR3 is 15 residues long. The CDR3 sequence is CASSIRLAGADEQFF. The CDR3, as DNA: TGTGCCAGTAGTATAAGACTAGCGGGAGCGGATGAGCAGTTCTTC.

This clone occurred a few times. The chain has TRBV5-1 and TRBJ2-7; 10 nucleotides line up with TRBD1. Trimming removed 2 bases from V and 1 base from J; junction bases left unmatched: 9. The CDR3 sequence is 17 residues long. From germline, CDR1 is SGHRS and CDR2 YFSETQ. The CDR3 reads CASSLFRAGQGSYEQYF. CDR3 in DNA: TGCGCCAGCAGCTTATTCCGAGCGGGACAGGGGTCCTACGAGCAGTACTTC.

This CDR3 reads CASSLVLDSGGYNEQFF. CDR3 nucleotide sequence: TGTGCCAGCAGCTTAGTTTTAGATAGCGGGGGGTACAATGAGCAGTTCTTC. V usage is TRBV7-2 and J usage is TRBJ2-1, with TRBD2 matching over 10 bases. Germline V gene lookup returns CDR1 SGHTA and CDR2 FQGNSA. J was trimmed by 4 bases and V by 1 base; bases with no gene match: 7. The CDR3 is made up of 17 amino acids.

This chain connects TRBV12-3 or TRBV12-4 to TRBJ1-1; no definite D call. This CDR3 has 13 amino acids. V was trimmed by 5 bases and J by 4 bases, leaving 11 bases between them. The CDR3 bases are TGTGCCAGCAGTCCGGGAACGGGCACTGAAGCTTTCTTT. Translation: CASSPGTGTEAFF.

The chain joins TRBV6-4 to TRBJ2-1; D uncertain. The V gene's germline CDR1 is MRHNA and CDR2 SNTAGT. V lost 4 bases to trimming and J lost 4 bases, with 14 bases between them. CDR3 length: 15 residues. The CDR3 DNA sequence: TGTGCCAGCAGTGTCCGGCCGGGTTATTACAATGAGCAGTTCTTC. This codes for CASSVRPGYYNEQFF.

The chain is built from TRBV7-2 and TRBJ2-1; possible D gene TRBD1, 5 bases. CDR3 length equals 19 residues. Trimming cost V 5 bases and J 3 bases, with 26 bases left between them. Germline V gene data show CDR1 as SGHTA and CDR2 as FQGNSA. DNA of the CDR3: TGTGCCAGCAGCCTATACCTTACTATGCGGCAGGGTATCTACAATGAGCAGTTCTTC. Translation gives CASSLYLTMRQGIYNEQFF.

V gene TRBV5-1 combines with J gene TRBJ2-7; maybe TRBD1 (5 bases). The V end was cut by 3 bases, the J end by 5 bases, with 12 bases between. The CDR3 totals 13 residues. From germline, CDR1 is SGHRS and CDR2 YFSETQ. This CDR3 reads CASSSRDADEQYF. CDR3 coding DNA: TGCGCCAGCAGCTCCAGGGATGCGGACGAGCAGTACTTC.

This rearrangement joins TRBV2 to TRBJ1-2; D perhaps matches TRBD1 (6 bases). Germline values: CDR1 SNHLY, CDR2 FYNNEI. The CDR3 consists of 12 residues. The V end was cut by 4 bases, the J end by 5 bases, with 8 bases between. CDR3: CASSGDIYGYTF. In DNA, the CDR3 is TGTGCCAGCAGTGGGGACATATATGGCTACACCTTC.

In its sample, this clone was seen a few times. J is TRBJ2-7 and V is TRBV7-2, with 9 bases lining up with TRBD1. This CDR3 comprises 13 residues. Unmatched junction bases numbered 3, after V lost 7 bases and J lost 2 bases. Germline V lookup: CDR1 SGHTA, CDR2 FQGNSA. CDR3 sequence reads: CASTRQGAYEQYF. CDR3 bases: TGTGCCAGCACTCGACAGGGGGCCTACGAGCAGTACTTC.

The chain uses TRBV27 and TRBJ2-5; 15 bases line up with TRBD2. This CDR3 has 16 amino acids. From germline, CDR1 is MNHEY and CDR2 SMNVEV (reference sequence). V shed 10 bases and J 2 bases; nucleotides not matched to a gene: 8. In DNA form, the CDR3 reads TGTGCCACCCGAGGACTAGCGGGGGGGATACAAGAGACCCAGTACTTC. Amino acids: CATRGLAGGIQETQYF.

The J gene is TRBJ2-6, the V gene TRBV19, with 8 bases that match TRBD1. CDR1 is LNHDA and CDR2 is SQIVND in the germline V gene (reference sequence). The ends lost 6 bases at V and 1 base at J; junction bases unmatched: 11. This CDR3 is built from 18 residues. The CDR3 sequence is CASRTHRGEISGANVLTF. CDR3 in DNA: TGTGCCAGTAGGACCCACAGGGGGGAGATATCTGGGGCCAACGTCCTGACTTTC.

This chain joins TRBV7-2 and TRBJ2-1, with TRBD2 matching 13 bases. The CDR3 runs 15 residues. CDR1 is SGHTA, CDR2 FQGNSA, per germline. V trimming: 5 bases; J trimming: 12 bases; junction bases outside the gene matches: 10. The CDR3 DNA reads as TGTGCCAGCAGCCCAGGGACTAGCGGGATCCAGAGGCAGTTCTTC. Protein: CASSPGTSGIQRQFF.

The chain links TRBV6-4 to TRBJ1-2, with D hard to call. The CDR3 consists of 13 residues. Germline CDR1 MRHNA, CDR2 SNTAGT. V shed 0 bases and J shed 8 bases, with 10 bases lying between them. CDR3 region: CASSDSSLAGYTF. The CDR3 bases are TGTGCCAGCAGTGACTCGTCCCTGGCAGGCTACACCTTC.

The J gene is TRBJ2-2, the V gene TRBV11-3; TRBD2 agrees at 7 bases. V was pared by 7 bases and J by 6 bases, with 11 bases of the junction left unmatched. The CDR3 is made up of 15 amino acids. Germline assignment: CDR1 SGHNT and CDR2 YENEEA. CDR3 in amino acids: CASKIRAGVSGELFF. CDR3 DNA: TGTGCCAGCAAAATCAGGGCGGGAGTTTCCGGGGAGCTGTTTTTT.

For the CDR3, the DNA is TGTGCCAGCAGCCAAGAGGAGGGGATGGCTAATGAAAAACTGTTTTTT. It translates to CASSQEEGMANEKLFF. This chain connects TRBV4-2 to TRBJ1-4; D is perhaps TRBD1 (5 bases). CDR3 size: 16 residues. V gave up 0 bases and J gave up 3 bases, with 11 bases separating them. Germline V gene data show CDR1 as LGHNA and CDR2 as YNFKEQ.

A single count supports this clone. The chain joins TRBV7-9 to TRBJ1-1; TRBD1 agrees at 10 bases. Trimming removed 2 bases from V and 5 bases from J; junction bases left unmatched: 8. Germline loops: CDR1 SEHNR, CDR2 FQNEAQ (reference sequence). There are 16 residues in the CDR3. CDR3 loop: CASSLRDRGEGTEAFF. DNA of the CDR3: TGTGCCAGCAGCTTAAGGGACAGGGGCGAGGGGACTGAAGCTTTCTTT.

The chain couples TRBV19 to TRBJ1-5; D uncertain. The V gene lost 6 bases and the J gene lost 5 bases, with 11 bases spanning the gap. The CDR3 covers 13 residues. Germline CDR1 is LNHDA and CDR2 is SQIVND (reference sequence). The CDR3 sequence: CASSEDTHQPQHF. For the CDR3, the DNA is TGTGCCAGTAGCGAGGATACCCATCAGCCCCAGCATTTT. Drawing the rest from reference TRBV19 and TRBJ1-5, the complete variable domain is DGGITQSPKYLFRKEGQNVTLSCEQNLNHDAMYWYRQDPGQGLRLIYYSQIVNDFQKGDIAEGYSVSREKKESFPLTVTSAQKNPTAFYLCASSEDTHQPQHFGDGTRLSIL.

This clone was observed a single time. The chain carries TRBV28 and TRBJ1-5; TRBD1 is a possible D gene (6 bases). Trimming left V 2 bases short and J 6 bases short, with 14 bases between. Germline V lookup: CDR1 MDHEN, CDR2 SYDVKM. There are 15 residues in the CDR3. The CDR3 DNA follows: TGTGCCAGCAGTTTACAGCAGGGGTCGAGTCAGCCCCAGCATTTT. Protein sequence: CASSLQQGSSQPQHF.

The chain couples TRBV18 to TRBJ2-1, with TRBD2 matching 13 bases. The CDR3 consists of 14 residues. Germline V gene lookup returns CDR1 KGHSH and CDR2 LQKENI. V gave up 3 bases and J gave up 9 bases; unmatched junction bases: 2. The CDR3 spells CASSPGLAGSEQFF. CDR3 in DNA: TGTGCCAGCTCACCGGGACTAGCGGGAAGTGAGCAGTTCTTC. Filled out from reference TRBV18 and TRBJ2-1, the complete variable domain reads NAGVMQNPRHLVRRRGQEARLRCSPMKGHSHVYWYRQLPEEGLKFMVYLQKENIIDESGMPKERFSAEFPKEGPSILRIQQVVRGDSAAYFCASSPGLAGSEQFFGPGTRLTVL.

The chain recombines TRBV5-6 with TRBJ1-5; D is unresolved. This CDR3 comprises 16 residues. Germline CDR1 is SGHDT and CDR2 is YYEEEE. V lost 0 bases and J 3 bases, leaving 13 bases between the germline ends. The CDR3 protein is CASSLANRGSNQPQHF. The DNA for the CDR3 is TGTGCCAGCAGCTTGGCGAACCGGGGATCCAATCAGCCCCAGCATTTT.

This clone has only a few counts. The V call is TRBV18, the J call TRBJ1-5; maybe TRBD1 (5 bases). Germline V lookup: CDR1 KGHSH, CDR2 LQKENI. This CDR3 has 14 residues. The V end was cut by 3 bases, the J end by 1 base, with 7 bases between. The CDR3 region is CASSPGGSNQPQHF. The DNA for the CDR3 is TGTGCCAGCTCACCGGGGGGAAGCAATCAGCCCCAGCATTTT. Full variable domain (missing parts from reference TRBV18 and TRBJ1-5): NAGVMQNPRHLVRRRGQEARLRCSPMKGHSHVYWYRQLPEEGLKFMVYLQKENIIDESGMPKERFSAEFPKEGPSILRIQQVVRGDSAAYFCASSPGGSNQPQHFGDGTRLSIL.

The V and J genes are TRBV4-3 and TRBJ1-4; D possibly corresponds to TRBD1 (5 bases). The CDR3 extends over 18 amino acids. The germline V and J ends were trimmed by 0 bases and 0 bases, with 14 bases remaining between them. Per germline, CDR1 LGHNA and CDR2 YSLEER. The CDR3 nucleotides read TGCGCCAGCAGCCAAGATAAGGGGTGGGTTTCAACTAATGAAAAACTGTTTTTT. Translation: CASSQDKGWVSTNEKLFF.

The CDR3 spells CASRHLAGGQYEQFF. The CDR3 bases are TGTGCCAGCAGGCACCTAGCGGGGGGCCAGTATGAGCAGTTCTTC. This sequence joins TRBV11-2 and TRBJ2-1; 11 nucleotides match TRBD2. The germline gives CDR1 SGHAT, CDR2 FQNNGV. The ends lost 6 bases at V and 8 bases at J; junction bases unmatched: 9. This CDR3 region has 15 residues. The whole variable domain, remainder taken from reference TRBV11-2 and TRBJ2-1, is EAGVAQSPRYKIIEKRQSVAFWCNPISGHATLYWYQQILGQGPKLLIQFQNNGVVDDSQLPKDRFSAERLKGVDSTLKIQPAKLEDSAVYLCASRHLAGGQYEQFFGPGTRLTVL.

The V and J genes are TRBV12-5 and TRBJ1-4; 9 nucleotides agree with TRBD1. The length of the CDR3 is 20 residues. Germline trimming cut 1 base from V and 2 bases from J; bases unmatched to any gene: 14. The V gene's germline CDR1 is LGHNT and CDR2 FRNRAP. The CDR3 region has the DNA TGTGCTAGTGGTTTGGCCCTCTCCCGGACAGGGGTGATTACTAATGAAAAACTGTTTTTT. It specifies CASGLALSRTGVITNEKLFF.

This chain connects TRBV6-5 to TRBJ2-6, with TRBD1 identical over 8 bases. The CDR3 extends over 14 amino acids. Trimming cost V 9 bases and J 2 bases; bases outside gene matches: 3. CDR1 is MNHEY and CDR2 is SVGAGI in the germline V gene. The CDR3 loop reads CASRDRTGANVLTF. In nucleotides, the CDR3 is TGTGCCAGTAGGGACAGGACTGGGGCCAACGTCCTGACTTTC.